The rows below give T cell receptor beta chains drawn from one sample of a study of blood T cells in healthy people across ages. TCRdb used MiXCR to reprocess the 5' RACE reads, holding one entry per CDR3 protein. The table has 750,000 to 950,000 distinct CDR3 sequences, 25% to 30% seen once. These same data were also listed under a study on T cells of mothers and their children.

Input material: blood. The receptors stem from a woman between 35 and 50 years old in good health. CDR3s include the opening cysteine and the closing phenylalanine or tryptophan. Each record gives: D gene, clone size, J gene, CDR3 length, V gene, CDR3 DNA, CDR3 protein. A D gene is named only where the DNA matches it firmly. Only some rows state a clone size, as once, few, many or a class for expanded clones.

. | many | TRBJ2-7 | 18 | TRBV7-8 | TGTGCCAGCAGCTTGCCGAGAGGCGCAGGGGTTCTCTCCTACGAGCAGTACTTC | CASSLPRGAGVLSYEQYF
. | many | TRBJ2-7 | 12 | TRBV20-1 | TGCAGTGCTGGGACAAACTCCTACGAGCAGTACTTC | CSAGTNSYEQYF
TRBD1 | . | TRBJ1-2 | 17 | TRBV28 | TGTGCCAGCAGCAGACCGCGGACAGGGGGGACTAACTATGGCTACACCTTC | CASSRPRTGGTNYGYTF
. | . | TRBJ1-2 | 14 | TRBV19 | TGTGCCAGTAGTATCGCGGGCCAGGGCTATGGCTACACCTTC | CASSIAGQGYGYTF
. | . | TRBJ2-2 | 13 | TRBV3-1 | TGTGCCAGCAGCCAGACCCGTAACGGGGAGCTGTTTTTT | CASSQTRNGELFF
. | few | TRBJ2-1 | 14 | TRBV7-2 | TGTGCCAGCAGCTTAGGATGGGCGGGGGCGGAGCAGTTCTTC | CASSLGWAGAEQFF
TRBD1 | few | TRBJ2-1 | 16 | TRBV11-2 | TGTGCCAGCAGCACGGGACAGGGTCAGGTATACAATGAGCAGTTCTTC | CASSTGQGQVYNEQFF
. | few | TRBJ1-1 | 10 | TRBV28 | TGTGCCAGCAGGGAGACTGAAGCTTTCTTT | CASRETEAFF
. | . | TRBJ1-4 | 15 | TRBV28 | TGTGCCAGCAGTTTACTTTTGGGGTTGAGGGAAAAACTGTTTTTT | CASSLLLGLREKLFF
. | . | TRBJ2-2 | 14 | TRBV7-2 | TGTGCCAGCAGCAACGGACAGCAGGGCCGGGAGCGGTTTTTT | CASSNGQQGRERFF
. | few | TRBJ1-1 | 12 | TRBV28 | TGTGCCAGCAGTTCTCAGACGCCGGAAGCTTTCTTT | CASSSQTPEAFF
. | . | TRBJ2-7 | 13 | TRBV9 | TGTGCCAGCAGCGTAGATGAGGGGAACGTTCAGTACTTC | CASSVDEGNVQYF
TRBD2 | . | TRBJ2-3 | 16 | TRBV20-1 | TGCAGTGCTCCGCAGCGACTAGCGGTTAGCACAGATACGCAGTATTTT | CSAPQRLAVSTDTQYF
TRBD1 | few | TRBJ1-5 | 15 | TRBV6-6 | TGTGCCAGCAGTAACCCGGGACAGGGAAGGCAGCCCCAGCATTTT | CASSNPGQGRQPQHF
. | . | TRBJ2-1 | 13 | TRBV2 | TGTGCCAGCAGTGGTCAGGGCACCTATGAGCAGTTCTTC | CASSGQGTYEQFF
. | . | TRBJ1-2 | 15 | TRBV7-8 | TGTGCCAGCAGCATAGGAATTGGAGGGGGTTATGGCTACACCTTC | CASSIGIGGGYGYTF
. | few | TRBJ1-1 | 14 | TRBV7-2 | TGTGCCAGCAGGTCTGGCAGACTGAACACTGAAGCTTTCTTT | CASRSGRLNTEAFF
. | few | TRBJ1-2 | 15 | TRBV7-3 | TGTGCCAGCAGCTTAACGGACCGCCCGGGATTTGGCTACACCTTC | CASSLTDRPGFGYTF
. | many | TRBJ1-2 | 14 | TRBV9 | TGTGCCAGCAGCGTAGAGGACACCCACTATGGCTACACCTTC | CASSVEDTHYGYTF
TRBD1 | many | TRBJ1-2 | 14 | TRBV12-3/TRBV12-4 | TGTGCCAGCAGTTTGCAGGGGGCTCTGGATGGCTACACCTTC | CASSLQGALDGYTF
. | . | TRBJ2-4 | 16 | TRBV21-1 | TGTGCCAGCAGCAAAGAAAAGGGACAGGGCGGAAATGAGCAGTACTTC | CASSKEKGQGGNEQYF
TRBD1 | many | TRBJ2-7 | 13 | TRBV29-1 | TGCAGCGCTCGACAGGGGCTCGCCTACGAGCAGTACTTC | CSARQGLAYEQYF
. | many | TRBJ2-7 | 15 | TRBV20-1 | TGCAGTGCTAGCAAGAGGGGCAGGAGTTCCTACGAGCAGTACTTC | CSASKRGRSSYEQYF
TRBD1 | few | TRBJ2-1 | 14 | TRBV7-7 | TGTGCTAGCAGTCCGGGACAGGGGAGTAATGAGCAGTTCTTC | CASSPGQGSNEQFF
. | . | TRBJ2-7 | 11 | TRBV20-1 | TGCAGAGCTCAAGACGGATACGAGCAGTACTTC | CRAQDGYEQYF
. | . | TRBJ1-2 | 17 | TRBV11-2 | TGTGCCAGCAGCTTAGGTCTACAGAAACGTACTACTGATGGCTACACCTTC | CASSLGLQKRTTDGYTF
. | few | TRBJ1-6 | 16 | TRBV2 | TGTGCCAGCAGTGAAGCGCTTGCGGCCTACAATTCACCCCCCCACTTT | CASSEALAAYNSPPHF
TRBD2 | few | TRBJ2-2 | 19 | TRBV7-2 | TGTGCCAGCAGCTTCCGGGGACTAGCGGGGGGGCTTCGAACCGGGGAGCTGTTTTTT | CASSFRGLAGGLRTGELFF
. | . | TRBJ1-2 | 17 | TRBV27 | TGTGCCAGCAGCCCCGGCGGGGCTTCCGGGACAACCTATGGCTACACCTTC | CASSPGGASGTTYGYTF
TRBD1 | many | TRBJ1-6 | 14 | TRBV7-8 | TGTGCCAGCAGGTCCGGGACAGTGAATTCACCCCTCCACTTT | CASRSGTVNSPLHF
TRBD1 | few | TRBJ1-2 | 13 | TRBV7-3 | TGTGCCAGCAGCTTAACGGACAGGGGGCCCTTCACCTTC | CASSLTDRGPFTF
TRBD1 | many | TRBJ2-1 | 15 | TRBV5-6 | TGTGCCAGCAGCTTGGTAGGGGGCTATGCCGCTGAGCAGTTCTTC | CASSLVGGYAAEQFF
. | . | TRBJ1-2 | 14 | TRBV5-5 | TGTGCCAGCAGCTTGGAAGGGGTTTGGTCTGGCTACACCTTC | CASSLEGVWSGYTF
. | . | TRBJ2-1 | 13 | TRBV7-2 | TGTGCCAGCAGCTTGACTAGACCGGATGAGCAGTTCTTC | CASSLTRPDEQFF
. | . | TRBJ2-2 | 12 | TRBV7-1 | TGTGCCAACAGCTCCTCCGGGGGGGAGCTGTTTTTT | CANSSSGGELFF
. | . | TRBJ1-5 | 13 | TRBV20-1 | TGCAGTGCTATGGACGGGTCGAGTGGACCCCAGCATTTT | CSAMDGSSGPQHF
. | . | TRBJ1-2 | 14 | TRBV6-5 | TGTGCCAGCAGTTACGCCAGGCAGGGCTATGGCTACACCTTC | CASSYARQGYGYTF
. | many | TRBJ1-2 | 14 | TRBV5-1 | TGCGCCAGCAGCTTGGCAGCTTCGAACTATGGCTACACCTTC | CASSLAASNYGYTF
. | . | TRBJ1-2 | 15 | TRBV18 | TGTGCCAGCTCACCGTCGGGACGGCATAACTATGGCTACACCTTC | CASSPSGRHNYGYTF
TRBD1 | many | TRBJ1-2 | 13 | TRBV6-5 | TGTGCCAGCAGGGGACAGGGCGACTATGGCTACACCTTC | CASRGQGDYGYTF
. | few | TRBJ1-2 | 14 | TRBV12-3/TRBV12-4 | TGTGCCAGCAGTTTAGGGTTTCGTGGCTATGGCTACACCTTC | CASSLGFRGYGYTF
TRBD2 | . | TRBJ2-3 | 13 | TRBV20-1 | TGCAGTGCTAGGGCGGGGCGGGAGAGATCGCAGTATTTT | CSARAGRERSQYF
. | many | TRBJ1-2 | 13 | TRBV2 | TGTGTCCCGATATATGCGGTTAACTATGGCTACACCTTC | CVPIYAVNYGYTF
. | . | TRBJ2-1 | 14 | TRBV5-1 | TGCGCCAGCAGCCTGACGCCAGCATACAATGAGCAGTTCTTC | CASSLTPAYNEQFF
. | few | TRBJ2-7 | 13 | TRBV12-3/TRBV12-4 | TGTGCCAGCAGTCCCCCAGGAGGAAACGAGCGGTACTTC | CASSPPGGNERYF